Below, 32 T cell receptor beta chains from the same sample are listed, as sequenced in a study of T-cell memory formation after mild COVID-19. TCRdb itself ran the 5' RACE reads through MiXCR, one entry per CDR3 protein. The sample consists of 390,000 or so distinct CDR3 sequences, about 17% of them appearing once. Specimen: PBMCs or a T cell subset sorted from them (not recorded which). The receptor source for this set is a man between 18 and 29 years old who had mild COVID-19 (a few samples of this study predate the infection). Cell type and time point are not known.

The genes are TRBV2 and TRBJ2-7; D gene unclear. Germline CDR1 SNHLY, CDR2 FYNNEI. Trimming removed 4 bases at V and 3 bases at J, with 10 bases between. This CDR3 has 13 residues. The CDR3 DNA reads TGTGCCAGCAGTGGGGAAGCCCACTACGAGCAGTACGTC. The encoded protein is CASSGEAHYEQYV.

J is TRBJ2-3 and V is TRBV20-1, with unresolved D. The V and J ends lost 0 bases and 4 bases respectively, with 17 bases between them. Germline CDR1 and CDR2: DFQATT and SNEGSKA (reference sequence). This CDR3 comprises 16 residues. For the CDR3, the DNA is TGCAGTGCTAGAGATCCGCTCACACCTTTCGCAGATACGCAGTATTTT. Amino acid sequence: CSARDPLTPFADTQYF.

This clonotype was detected a few times. The chain combines TRBV7-9 with TRBJ2-3; 9 bases fit TRBD1. This CDR3 has 15 residues. CDR1 and CDR2 from the germline V gene are SEHNR and FQNEAQ (reference sequence). V gave up 4 bases and J gave up 4 bases; unmatched junction bases: 6. The CDR3 loop reads CASSSTGGLADTQYF. CDR3 DNA sequence: TGTGCCAGCAGCTCCACAGGGGGCCTAGCAGATACGCAGTATTTT.

The chain uses TRBV20-1 and TRBJ2-3; unclear D gene. The CDR3 has 14 amino acids. In germline, CDR1 is DFQATT, CDR2 SNEGSKA (reference sequence). Trimming pared 0 bases from V and 4 bases from J, leaving 11 bases between. The CDR3 reads CSARDRVASDTQYF. The DNA of the CDR3 is TGCAGTGCTAGAGATCGGGTAGCCTCAGATACGCAGTATTTT.

The V and J genes are TRBV11-3 and TRBJ2-3, with 9 bases matching TRBD2. Trimming took 1 base from V and 0 from J; bases not matched to a gene: 2. The CDR3 extends over 16 amino acids. The V gene's germline CDR1 is SGHNT and CDR2 YENEEA. The CDR3 nucleotides read TGTGCCAGCAGCTTAGCTACTAGCGGGAGCACAGATACGCAGTATTTT. This encodes CASSLATSGSTDTQYF.

The genes are TRBV5-6 and TRBJ1-1; D is unresolved. CDR1 SGHDT and CDR2 YYEEEE come from the germline V gene. The CDR3 extends over 13 amino acids. Trimming took off 1 base at V and 4 bases at J, with 8 bases between the two ends. The CDR3 here is CASSLLGSTEAFF. In DNA, the CDR3 is TGTGCCAGCAGCTTGCTAGGGAGCACTGAAGCTTTCTTT.

This clonotype was seen ten or more times. The chain recombines TRBV2 with TRBJ2-7; TRBD2 might be the D (6 bases). V lost 6 bases and J 4 bases, leaving 13 bases between the germline ends. The CDR3 extends over 13 amino acids. Germline V gene sequence: CDR1 SNHLY, CDR2 FYNNEI. The CDR3 loop is CASSGGVSYEQYF. The CDR3 bases are TGTGCCAGCAGCGGAGGGGTCTCTTACGAGCAGTACTTC.

This chain links TRBV28 with TRBJ2-7; a possible D gene is TRBD1 (6 bases). The CDR3 is made up of 15 amino acids. V lost 3 bases and J lost 0, with 12 bases in between. The germline CDR1 and CDR2 sequences are MDHEN and SYDVKM. The CDR3 here is CASSFIDRNSYEQYF. The DNA for the CDR3 is TGTGCCAGCAGTTTTATCGACAGGAACTCCTACGAGCAGTACTTC. Complete variable domain (other parts from reference TRBV28 and TRBJ2-7): DVKVTQSSRYLVKRTGEKVFLECVQDMDHENMFWYRQDPGLGLRLIYFSYDVKMKEKGDIPEGYSVSREKKERFSLILESASTNQTSMYLCASSFIDRNSYEQYFGPGTRLTVT.

The genes are TRBV20-1 and TRBJ1-4, with TRBD1 identical over 7 bases. Germline V lookup: CDR1 DFQATT, CDR2 SNEGSKA (reference sequence). V dropped 1 base and J dropped 7; count of bases not matched to a gene: 6. This CDR3 region has 14 residues. The CDR3 DNA is TGCAGTGCTAGAGCCGTGACAGGGACTGAAAAACTGTTTTTT. Translated, it gives CSARAVTGTEKLFF.

There are a few counts of this clonotype. This chain uses TRBV12-3 or TRBV12-4 with TRBJ1-3; D gene uncertain. The CDR3 loop spans 13 amino acids. Trimming stripped 7 bases from V and 7 bases from J, with 14 bases between. CDR3 amino acids: CASIGQADNTIYF. The CDR3 region has the DNA TGTGCCAGCATCGGGCAGGCTGATAACACCATATATTTT.

This clonotype appeared once. V is TRBV20-1 and J is TRBJ2-1, with D maybe TRBD1 (6 bases). The germline gives CDR1 DFQATT, CDR2 SNEGSKA (reference sequence). V lost 5 bases and J 0 bases, leaving 11 bases between the germline ends. The CDR3 extends over 14 amino acids. CDR3 residues: CSAGYRDSYNEQFF. The CDR3, as DNA: TGCAGTGCTGGTTACAGGGACTCCTACAATGAGCAGTTCTTC.

The rearrangement uses TRBV4-3 and TRBJ2-7, with D perhaps being TRBD1 or TRBD2 (5 bases each). Germline lookup yields CDR1 LGHNA and CDR2 YSLEER. Trimming left V 3 bases short and J 0 bases short, with 12 bases between. This CDR3 region has 15 residues. This CDR3 reads CASSHRDGSSYEQYV. In DNA form, the CDR3 reads TGCGCCAGCAGCCATAGGGACGGAAGCTCCTACGAGCAGTACGTC.

The chain has TRBV12-3 or TRBV12-4 and TRBJ2-5; 9 positions match TRBD2. V was clipped by 7 bases and J by 1 base; unmatched bases: 4. This CDR3 is 14 amino acids long. CDR3 residues: CASNRRGGQETQYF. CDR3 bases: TGTGCCAGCAACCGGCGGGGGGGCCAAGAGACCCAGTACTTC.

The chain recombines TRBV6-2 or TRBV6-3 with TRBJ2-7; no clear D. Per germline, CDR1 MNHEY and CDR2 SVGEGT. CDR3 length: 13 amino acids. The germline V and J ends were trimmed by 2 bases and 2 bases, with 7 bases remaining between them. The CDR3 reads CASSYTPTYEQYF. The DNA for the CDR3 is TGTGCCAGCAGTTACACACCGACCTACGAGCAGTACTTC.

Only a few counts were recorded for this clonotype. This chain joins TRBV6-1 and TRBJ1-1; TRBD1 matches 7 bases. V lost 5 bases and J lost 0; bases outside the gene matches: 6. Germline V CDR1 and CDR2: MNHNS, SASEGT. The CDR3 runs to 15 residues. The DNA for the CDR3 is TGTGCCAGCAGTACAGGGGCCGCCATGAACACTGAAGCTTTCTTT. Residues: CASSTGAAMNTEAFF.

This chain joins TRBV7-9 and TRBJ2-2; D unclear. This CDR3 is 14 amino acids long. V was cut by 1 base and J by 11 bases, with 14 bases left in between. The V gene's germline CDR1 is SEHNR and CDR2 FQNEAQ (reference sequence). This CDR3 reads CASSLGQRNGELFF. The CDR3 DNA is TGTGCCAGCAGCTTAGGACAACGTAACGGTGAGCTGTTTTTT.

This clonotype was counted many times. The gene calls are TRBV6-2 or TRBV6-3 and TRBJ2-1; 12 bases map to TRBD2. V was clipped by 10 bases and J by 0 bases; unmatched bases: 4. This CDR3 is built from 15 residues. Germline CDR1 MNHEY, CDR2 SVGEGT. The CDR3 DNA reads as TGTGCCAAGACTAGCGGGGGTATCTCCTACAATGAGCAGTTCTTC. This sequence encodes CAKTSGGISYNEQFF.

In its sample, this clonotype was seen many times. The CDR3 region is CASSVSYGYTF. The CDR3 DNA follows: TGTGCCAGCAGTGTTAGCTATGGCTACACCTTC. The genes are TRBV2 and TRBJ1-2; D unresolved. CDR1 is SNHLY, CDR2 FYNNEI, per germline. The V end lost 4 bases, the J end lost 4 bases, and 4 bases lay between the germline ends. The CDR3 consists of 11 residues.

This clonotype was seen only a few times. V gene TRBV12-3 or TRBV12-4 combines with J gene TRBJ1-1; D ambiguous. V lost 3 bases, J lost 7 bases, and 15 bases lay in between. CDR3 length: 14 residues. CDR3 region: CASSLLIEHGEAFF. The CDR3 DNA reads TGTGCCAGCAGTTTGCTGATAGAACATGGTGAAGCTTTCTTT.

This rearrangement joins TRBV5-1 to TRBJ2-1, with D possibly TRBD2 on 6 matching bases. This CDR3 is 14 amino acids long. V was trimmed by 0 bases and J by 10 bases, leaving 14 bases between them. Per germline, CDR1 SGHRS and CDR2 YFSETQ. CDR3 DNA sequence: TGCGCCAGCAGCTTGGATGGGACTGTCATAGAGCAGTTCTTC. Translation gives CASSLDGTVIEQFF.

The chain combines TRBV18 with TRBJ2-7; 9 bases align to TRBD1. The CDR3 runs 15 residues. With V trimmed by 2 bases and J by 5 bases, 7 bases remained unmatched. The germline V gene encodes CDR1 KGHSH and CDR2 LQKENI. The CDR3: CASSPRTGVGDEQYF. As DNA, the CDR3 is TGTGCCAGCTCACCAAGGACAGGGGTTGGCGACGAGCAGTACTTC.

J is TRBJ2-1 and V is TRBV9; TRBD2 is a possible D gene (6 bases). The V end was cut by 0 bases, the J end by 9 bases, with 19 bases between. The germline gives CDR1 SGDLS, CDR2 YYNGEE. The CDR3 runs 16 residues. CDR3 protein: CASSVGGLGTAGEQFF. Written as DNA, the CDR3 is TGTGCCAGCAGCGTAGGCGGGCTGGGGACTGCCGGTGAGCAGTTCTTC.

The table lists this clonotype with a few counts. The chain joins TRBV6-5 to TRBJ1-6, with D hard to call. Looked up from germline, CDR1 is MNHEY and CDR2 is SVGAGI. The CDR3 has 12 amino acids. V was pared by 6 bases and J by 10 bases, with 10 bases between. The CDR3 reads CASRRHESPLHF. The CDR3 DNA sequence: TGTGCCAGCAGACGCCACGAATCACCCCTCCACTTT.

This clonotype occurred a few times. The chain uses TRBV7-2 and TRBJ2-3; 8 bases match TRBD1. CDR1 and CDR2 from the germline V gene are SGHTA and FQGNSA. The V segment lost 5 bases and the J segment 7 bases; nucleotides outside the gene matches: 11. The length of the CDR3 is 15 residues. CDR3 sequence reads: CASSAGGGMRNTQYF. In DNA form, the CDR3 reads TGTGCCAGCAGCGCAGGGGGCGGCATGAGAAATACGCAGTATTTT.

This sequence joins TRBV19 and TRBJ1-1; no firm D call. The CDR3 is made up of 15 amino acids. Trimming shortened V by 7 bases and J by 1 base, and 16 bases separated the two germline ends. The V gene's germline CDR1 is LNHDA and CDR2 SQIVND (reference sequence). CDR3 sequence reads: CASTGLGNGNTEAFF. As DNA, the CDR3 is TGTGCCAGTACCGGGTTAGGGAACGGGAACACTGAAGCTTTCTTT.

This clonotype was seen a few times. This chain uses TRBV7-3 with TRBJ1-1; 7 bases align to TRBD1. J gave up 5 bases and V 5 bases, and 5 bases lay outside the gene matches. The CDR3 contains 13 residues. The germline CDR1 and CDR2 sequences are SGHTA and FQGTGA. The CDR3 reads CASSKGGQTEAFF. As DNA, the CDR3 is TGTGCCAGCAGCAAAGGGGGCCAGACTGAAGCTTTCTTT.

This clonotype was counted many times. This chain uses TRBV10-3 with TRBJ2-7; no clear D. Germline V gene data show CDR1 as ENHRY and CDR2 as SYGVKD. The V end lost 3 bases, the J end lost 7 bases, and 10 bases lay between the germline ends. The CDR3 sequence is 12 residues long. CDR3 loop: CAISEAMEEQYV. In DNA form, the CDR3 reads TGTGCCATCAGTGAAGCGATGGAAGAGCAGTACGTC.

This clonotype was seen a handful of times. This chain joins TRBV28 and TRBJ1-5; possibly TRBD1 for D (5 bases). Trimming stripped 5 bases from V and 6 bases from J, with 20 bases between. Germline CDR1 MDHEN, CDR2 SYDVKM. CDR3 size: 16 residues. This CDR3 is CASSPQAGKSLQPQHF. CDR3 DNA: TGTGCCAGCAGTCCACAAGCAGGGAAATCACTTCAGCCCCAGCATTTT.

The gene calls are TRBV6-6 and TRBJ1-5; possible D gene TRBD1, 5 bases. Germline V gene lookup returns CDR1 MNHNY and CDR2 SVGAGI (reference sequence). V lost 6 bases, J lost 6 bases, and 9 bases lay in between. The CDR3 has 12 residues. This CDR3 is CASRTTVQPQHF. DNA for the CDR3: TGTGCCAGCAGGACGACAGTTCAGCCCCAGCATTTT.

The chain recombines TRBV6-2 or TRBV6-3 with TRBJ1-1; 9 nucleotides line up with TRBD1. The germline CDR1 and CDR2 sequences are MNHEY and SVGEGT. The CDR3 covers 15 residues. Unmatched junction bases numbered 6, after V lost 6 bases and J lost 1 base. CDR3 sequence: CASRRYRGRNTEAFF. DNA of the CDR3: TGTGCCAGCAGACGATACAGGGGGCGGAACACTGAAGCTTTCTTT.

This clonotype was observed many times. The V call is TRBV20-1, the J call TRBJ2-3; no definite D call. This CDR3 region has 13 residues. Trimming pared 3 bases from V and 2 bases from J, leaving 9 bases between. Looked up from germline, CDR1 is DFQATT and CDR2 is SNEGSKA (reference sequence). The CDR3 is CSASDLVTDTQYF. The CDR3 nucleotides read TGCAGTGCTAGTGATCTAGTCACAGATACGCAGTATTTT.

This chain joins TRBV19 and TRBJ2-1; D is possibly TRBD2 (7 bases). Germline CDR1 reads LNHDA; CDR2 reads SQIVND (reference sequence). V lost 3 bases and J 8 bases, leaving 14 bases between the germline ends. This CDR3 contains 14 residues. The CDR3 region is CASSIRGGADEQFF. The DNA for the CDR3 is TGTGCCAGTAGTATCCGAGGGGGGGCCGATGAGCAGTTCTTC.